This passage covers 22 T cell receptor beta chains from one sample sequenced in a study of monozygotic twins with inflammatory bowel disease. TCRdb reanalyzed the 5' RACE reads, giving one entry per CDR3 protein sequence and no DNA. Its listing shows roughly 100,000 distinct CDR3 sequences. Sequenced material: blood. The source is a human donor with ulcerative colitis or Crohn's disease, or a healthy co-twin of an affected twin (not recorded which).

V gene TRBV11-3 combines with J gene TRBJ2-1; TCRdb's D call, TRBD2, is unchecked because there is no DNA. This CDR3 region has 16 residues. In germline, CDR1 is SGHNT, CDR2 YENEEA. The CDR3 sequence: CASSPSRTSVYNEQFF. Full variable domain (rest looked up from reference TRBV11-3 and TRBJ2-1): EAGVVQSPRYKIIEKKQPVAFWCNPISGHNTLYWYLQNLGQGPELLIRYENEEAVDDSQLPKDRFSAERLKGVDSTLKIQPAELGDSAVYLCASSPSRTSVYNEQFFGPGTRLTVL.

The V gene is TRBV5-1, the J gene TRBJ1-4; TCRdb calls TRBD1, which cannot be checked without DNA. This CDR3 spans 15 amino acids. Germline CDR1 and CDR2: SGHRS and YFSETQ. The CDR3 protein is CASSSYGGLEEKLFF. Full variable domain (remainder filled in from reference TRBV5-1 and TRBJ1-4): KAGVTQTPRYLIKTRGQQVTLSCSPISGHRSVSWYQQTPGQGLQFLFEYFSETQRNKGNFPGRFSGRQFSNSRSEMNVSTLELGDSALYLCASSSYGGLEEKLFFGSGTQLSVL.

The CDR3 reads CASSQAGGGEKLFF. V is TRBV3-1 and J is TRBJ1-4; TCRdb's assignment of TRBD1 cannot be checked, as there is no DNA. This CDR3 has 14 residues. CDR1 and CDR2 (germline): LGHDT, YNNKEL (reference sequence).

CDR3: CASSPARLGPQHF. The gene calls are TRBV6-5 and TRBJ1-5; TCRdb returns TRBD1, unconfirmable since there is no DNA. The CDR3 loop spans 13 amino acids. CDR1 is MNHEY, CDR2 SVGAGI, per germline.

This rearrangement joins TRBV4-3 to TRBJ1-5. This CDR3 spans 13 amino acids. The V gene's germline CDR1 is LGHNA and CDR2 YSLEER. CDR3 loop: CASPFDSNQPQHF.

The V gene is TRBV20-1, the J gene TRBJ2-4; TCRdb lists TRBD2, though no DNA is available to test this call. There are 14 residues in the CDR3. The V gene's germline CDR1 is DFQATT and CDR2 SNEGSKA (reference sequence). The CDR3 reads CSALYSGGRVIQYF.

This rearrangement joins TRBV5-1 to TRBJ2-1; TCRdb lists TRBD1, though no DNA is available to test this call. This CDR3 region has 17 residues. Looked up from germline, CDR1 is SGHRS and CDR2 is YFSETQ. The CDR3 reads CASSLRGDSSSYNEQFF.

This chain links TRBV9 with TRBJ2-2; as DNA is missing, the TRBD2 call by TCRdb cannot be tested. The germline gives CDR1 SGDLS, CDR2 YYNGEE. The CDR3 runs 17 residues. The CDR3 region is CASSVRLAGANTGELFF.

This chain links TRBV5-1 with TRBJ2-2. Germline V CDR1 and CDR2: SGHRS, YFSETQ. There are 16 residues in the CDR3. CDR3 protein: CASSLYSEANTGELFF.

V and J are TRBV5-4 and TRBJ2-3. The V gene's germline CDR1 is SGHNT and CDR2 YYREEE (reference sequence). The CDR3 has 13 amino acids. CDR3 sequence: CASSTSGADTQYF.

The J gene is TRBJ2-3, the V gene TRBV10-3; the D gene TCRdb calls, TRBD1, cannot be checked with no DNA. From germline, CDR1 is ENHRY and CDR2 SYGVKD. The CDR3 contains 15 residues. The CDR3 region is CAISPTGLVTDTQYF.

V is TRBV10-3 and J is TRBJ1-2; TCRdb's D call of TRBD1 is untestable without DNA. Germline lookup yields CDR1 ENHRY and CDR2 SYGVKD. The length of the CDR3 is 13 residues. CDR3 residues: CAISEVQGIGYTF.

This sequence joins TRBV19 and TRBJ2-7; lacking DNA, the TRBD1 call made by TCRdb goes unchecked. Looked up from germline, CDR1 is LNHDA and CDR2 is SQIVND (reference sequence). The CDR3 loop spans 14 amino acids. This CDR3 is CASSLGQTSYEQYF.

The gene calls are TRBV12-3 or TRBV12-4 and TRBJ1-6; checking the TCRdb D call of TRBD1 is not possible without DNA. The CDR3 sequence is 14 residues long. The CDR3 here is CASSHPGYGSPLHF.

The rearrangement uses TRBV7-6 and TRBJ2-5; with no DNA, the TCRdb D assignment of TRBD1 cannot be verified. Germline V gene lookup returns CDR1 SGHVS and CDR2 FNYEAQ. This CDR3 comprises 16 residues. CDR3 amino acids: CASSSPTGPAWETQYF.

The chain recombines TRBV18 with TRBJ2-7. Germline-derived CDR1 and CDR2 are KGHSH and LQKENI. The CDR3 has 15 residues. CDR3 amino acids: CASSPLSGVNDEQYF.

The chain recombines TRBV5-1 with TRBJ1-5; TCRdb lists TRBD1, though no DNA is available to test this call. The CDR3 is 16 residues long. Looked up from germline, CDR1 is SGHRS and CDR2 is YFSETQ. The CDR3 reads CASSLGMAGGNQPQHF.

The rearrangement uses TRBV29-1 and TRBJ2-7; TCRdb names TRBD2, which stays unverified in the absence of DNA. Germline V gene lookup returns CDR1 SQVTM and CDR2 ANQGSEA. The CDR3 spans 13 residues. The CDR3 sequence: CSVVSSGIYEQYF.

The V call is TRBV5-1, the J call TRBJ2-3. The CDR3 is 16 amino acids. Germline V CDR1 and CDR2: SGHRS, YFSETQ. Here the CDR3 reads CASSLNLDGFTDTQYF.

CDR3 in amino acids: CASSKRGMPGDGYTF. The V gene is TRBV21-1, the J gene TRBJ1-2. TRBV21-1 is a listed pseudogene. CDR3 size: 15 residues.

V is TRBV27 and J is TRBJ2-7; absent DNA, TCRdb's TRBD2 call cannot be checked. The CDR3 loop spans 13 amino acids. Germline V gene data show CDR1 as MNHEY and CDR2 as SMNVEV (reference sequence). CDR3 protein: CAPRFTGRYEQYF.

The chain is built from TRBV7-2 and TRBJ2-1; TCRdb indicates TRBD1, and absent DNA this call remains unverified. Germline V gene lookup returns CDR1 SGHTA and CDR2 FQGNSA. CDR3 size: 15 residues. CDR3 residues: CASSPSYRTYNEQFF.